This TCR beta chain was captured by sequencing in a study of beta chain features in type 1 diabetes (dated by TCRdb to 2017 to 2018). At the level of the whole study: Mean age, gender distribution, total cell number and subset yield were not different between patients and healthy donors. The study compared TCRB repertoires of sorted circulating CD4+ T cell subsets between recently diagnosed type 1 diabetes patients and matched healthy donors. Regulatory and stem cell-like memory subsets were isolated from only 8 patients and about 8 healthy donors, whereas naive and central memory subsets came from all 30 or so donors. A total of 85 million to 110 million sorted cells were examined across all samples, and RNA yield correlated strongly with the number of cells per subset.

All of the isolated RNA was reverse transcribed with the High Capacity cDNA Reverse Transcription Kit, so expressed TCRB transcripts were sequenced. Naive, central memory and regulatory T cell samples underwent deep immunoSEQ sequencing, averaging roughly 3.5 million total reads per sample. Sorted cells were lysed in RLT buffer and RNA was extracted with DNase-treated RNeasy Micro or Mini kits, depending on cell number. Each cell subset was processed separately to prevent cross-contamination, with patient and healthy donor samples processed together. TCRB sequences were amplified from cDNA with the immunoSEQ multiplex PCR, producing 87-bp fragments spanning the CDR3 region. Sequencing of the amplicons was performed on the Illumina HiSeq platform. Per the authors' processing: Synthetic template baselines were used to correct PCR bias computationally, reads within Hamming distance 2 were collapsed together, and singletons that could not be merged were discarded. Reads were aligned to IMGT to assign V, D and J genes, CDR3 length, and insertions or deletions at six rearrangement sites. Within each subset, clonotype counts were normalized to the number of sorted cells before true diversity and Gini coefficients were calculated with the tcR R package. The overlap coefficient, calculated on TCRB nucleotide sequences, was used to measure repertoire sharing. As a proxy for the pre-selection repertoire, out-of-frame TCRB sequences from naive cells were analyzed. Here the immuneACCESS table is served through TCRdb, limited to in-frame sequences with V and J called. Missing clones are a known gap in these copies; in checked studies unresolved V genes cover under half, and the rest lacks a known reason. Clone size and V and J calls were adopted from that table, with D and trimming inferred from the DNA. For this sample the table gives fewer than 250,000 clones, of which 7.5% to 10% were detected only once. The ten largest clones add up to just under 0.035% of the sample.

The CDR3 spans 15 residues, from the cysteine through the phenylalanine. Only CDR3 DNA remains: 45 bases, in frame from the first base. V loses 2 bases at its end and J loses 4 bases; junction bases beyond the gene matches: 9. From the germline V gene (reference sequence), CDR1 is GTSNPN and CDR2 is SVGIG. Each donor gave one peripheral blood draw, about 110 mL on average, collected into heparinised tubes. Using a panel that included CD45RO, CCR7, CD25, CD127, CD95 and CD27, naive, central memory, regulatory and stem cell-like memory CD4+ T cells were sorted on a BD FACSAria II. Every sorted population had a purity above 95%. PBMCs were isolated immediately by Lymphoprep density gradient centrifugation and stained directly without culture. So that batch effects would be minimized, each experiment stained and sorted samples in pairs, pairing one healthy donor with one patient. A note on this clone: Its antigen has not been determined. Base qualities are not at hand, and no much larger clone is one base apart.

Beyond this particular receptor, the publication reports: HLA sub-analyses involved small numbers of individuals, so any influence of HLA type on TCRB rearrangement remained unresolved. Shorter templates might be favored by PCR, yet because patient and control samples were amplified and corrected together, any such skew would affect both groups equally. Naive, central memory and regulatory TCRB repertoires appeared to be more alike among patients than among healthy donors. In all four CD4+ subsets, TCRB CDR3 length was moderately but significantly shorter in type 1 diabetes patients. Fewer insertions and more nucleotide deletions at VDJ recombination sites were observed in patients with type 1 diabetes, implying thymic rearrangement abnormalities. Because cDNA rather than genomic DNA was sequenced, highly expressing activated cells could have been over-represented, although no difference in activation and CD3 levels was found between groups.

This TCR was recovered from a woman aged 18-30 years in good health. In this chain, TRBV30 is recombined with TRBJ1-2; 8 nucleotides in the junction match TRBD1. What was sequenced was naive CD4+ T cells from blood. Explained via the paper, the cell subset or site label denotes: true naive CD4+ T cells. The nucleotide sequence is TGTGCCTGGAGTATTATCCAGGGGGCTGGCTATGGCTACACCTTC. Translated, it reads CAWSIIQGAGYGYTF. The CDR3 plus the reference TRBV30 and TRBJ1-2 genes for the other parts give the full variable domain: SQTIHQWPATLVQPVGSPLSLECTVEGTSNPNLYWYRQAAGRGLQLLFYSVGIGQISSEVPQNLSASRPQDRQFILSSKKLLLSDSGFYLCAWSIIQGAGYGYTFGSGTRLTVV.